A single sample gave rise to the 32 T cell receptor beta chains below, sequenced in a study of cytomegalovirus exposure and HLA in healthy donors. With 60 Vbeta and 13 Jbeta primers, the PCR was carried out. TCRdb keeps only in-frame clones here, not all; method: immunoSEQ multiplex PCR. Here the sample spans 200,000 or so clones, roughly 87% being singletons. Sequences were obtained from PBMCs. Receptor source: a girl under three years old in good health and CMV-seronegative.

The chain has TRBV7-2 and TRBJ2-7; 16 nucleotides match TRBD2. Losses at the gene ends were 5 bases for V and 3 bases for J; bases not matched to a gene: 10. The CDR3 loop spans 18 amino acids. From germline, CDR1 is SGHTA and CDR2 FQGNSA. CDR3: CASSLLGLAGGDFYEQYF. CDR3 nucleotides: TGTGCCAGCAGCCTCCTGGGACTAGCGGGGGGGGACTTCTACGAGCAGTACTTC.

The chain combines TRBV7-9 with TRBJ2-5, with D perhaps matching TRBD2 (5 bases). Germline V lookup: CDR1 SEHNR, CDR2 FQNEAQ (reference sequence). CDR3 length: 14 amino acids. V gave up 1 base and J gave up 5 bases, with 11 bases separating them. In DNA form, the CDR3 reads TGTGCCAGCAGCTTAGTTGAGGGTTGGGAGACCCAGTACTTC. As protein: CASSLVEGWETQYF.

This chain links TRBV6-5 with TRBJ1-5; 8 nucleotides align to TRBD1. The CDR3 covers 13 residues. The germline CDR1 and CDR2 sequences are MNHEY and SVGAGI. The V gene end was trimmed by 6 bases and the J gene end by 8 bases; junction bases not matched to a gene: 6. The CDR3 sequence: CASSPGGLEPQHF. The CDR3 nucleotides read TGTGCCAGCAGCCCAGGGGGCCTGGAGCCCCAGCATTTT.

The rearrangement uses TRBV25-1 and TRBJ2-1, with 12 bases that match TRBD2. The ends lost 5 bases at V and 14 bases at J; junction bases unmatched: 13. CDR1 and CDR2 (germline): MGHDK, SYGVNS. This CDR3 spans 15 amino acids. Here the CDR3 DNA reads TGTGCCAGCAGTCAGCCCCGGACTAGCGGGGTGGAGGAGTTCTTC. It encodes CASSQPRTSGVEEFF. Based on the CDR3 plus reference TRBV25-1 and TRBJ2-1, the full variable domain is EADIYQTPRYLVIGTGKKITLECSQTMGHDKMYWYQQDPGMELHLIHYSYGVNSTEKGDLSSESTVSRIRTEHFPLTLESARPSHTSQYLCASSQPRTSGVEEFFGPGTRLTVL.

This clone was recorded only once. The V call is TRBV5-6, the J call TRBJ1-1, with D perhaps matching TRBD1 (6 bases). The CDR3 extends over 15 amino acids. Germline V gene sequence: CDR1 SGHDT, CDR2 YYEEEE. Between the trimmed V and J ends, which lost 4 bases and 4 bases, there was a span of 17 bases. The CDR3 reads CASSPRLTGTTEAFF. The CDR3, as DNA: TGTGCCAGCAGCCCAAGGTTAACAGGGACCACTGAAGCTTTCTTT.

This clone showed up just a few times. This chain uses TRBV5-1 with TRBJ2-3; 9 bases fit TRBD2. The germline V gene encodes CDR1 SGHRS and CDR2 YFSETQ. After removal of 2 bases from V and 4 bases from J, the junction contained 5 bases not matched to a gene. The CDR3 has 15 amino acids. CDR3 in DNA: TGCGCCAGCAGCTTAGTAGCGGGAGCTTCAGATACGCAGTATTTT. Its translation: CASSLVAGASDTQYF.

As DNA, the CDR3 is TGCGCCAGCAGAAGAGGACAGTACAATGAGCAGTTCTTC. Translating it yields CASRRGQYNEQFF. The chain is built from TRBV10-2 and TRBJ2-1; weak D call: TRBD1 (6 bases). The CDR3 has 13 residues. Germline-derived CDR1 and CDR2 are WSHSY and SAAADI. Trimming pared 6 bases from V and 4 bases from J, leaving 10 bases between.

This clone came up a few times. The junction and the germline gene differ at one end; a read error may be behind it. V usage is TRBV4-1 and J usage is TRBJ2-1; 9 bases align to TRBD2. There are 16 residues in the CDR3. Germline V gene data show CDR1 as MGHRA and CDR2 as YSYEKL. CDR3 DNA: TGCGCCGGCAGCCAAGATGGGCTAGCGGGATACAATGAGCAGTTCTTC. Its translation is CAGSQDGLAGYNEQFF.

The chain combines TRBV14 with TRBJ2-1, with TRBD2 identical over 7 bases. V was pared by 0 bases and J by 8 bases, with 10 bases of the junction left unmatched. The CDR3 consists of 16 residues. Germline assignment: CDR1 SGHDN and CDR2 FVKESK. CDR3 loop: CASSQDMSSGWYEQFF. CDR3 nucleotide sequence: TGTGCCAGCAGCCAAGATATGAGTAGCGGGTGGTATGAGCAGTTCTTC.

This rearrangement joins TRBV7-9 to TRBJ2-7; D may be TRBD2 (6 bases). V lost 4 bases to trimming and J lost 6 bases, with 19 bases between them. Germline V gives CDR1 SEHNR, CDR2 FQNEAQ (reference sequence). The CDR3 is 15 residues long. This CDR3 reads CASSSIRDFHREQYF. The CDR3 DNA follows: TGTGCCAGCAGCTCTATTCGGGACTTCCACCGCGAGCAGTACTTC.

The chain couples TRBV11-3 to TRBJ2-7; 10 bases are shared with TRBD2. Looked up from germline, CDR1 is SGHNT and CDR2 is YENEEA. The CDR3 sequence is 17 residues long. V dropped 5 bases and J dropped 7; count of bases not matched to a gene: 17. CDR3: CASSPGDLAGDLGEQYF. The CDR3 DNA follows: TGTGCCAGCAGCCCGGGGGACCTAGCGGGAGATCTAGGGGAGCAGTACTTC. The full variable domain, in which reference TRBV11-3 and TRBJ2-7 provide the parts outside the CDR3, is EAGVVQSPRYKIIEKKQPVAFWCNPISGHNTLYWYLQNLGQGPELLIRYENEEAVDDSQLPKDRFSAERLKGVDSTLKIQPAELGDSAVYLCASSPGDLAGDLGEQYFGPGTRLTVT.

The CDR3 DNA sequence: TGTGCCAGCAGCTCTAGGGGCGCAGATACGCAGTATTTT. The encoded protein is CASSSRGADTQYF. The chain recombines TRBV7-9 with TRBJ2-3; perhaps TRBD1 as D (5 bases). The CDR3 is 13 residues long. Germline CDR1 SEHNR, CDR2 FQNEAQ (reference sequence). Trimming took off 4 bases at V and 4 bases at J, with 9 bases between the two ends.

The J gene is TRBJ2-1, the V gene TRBV5-6; 14 bases are a match to TRBD2. V lost 4 bases, J lost 8 bases, and 5 bases stayed unmatched. CDR1 is SGHDT and CDR2 is YYEEEE in the germline V gene. This CDR3 spans 15 amino acids. CDR3 loop: CASSQRLAGGDEQFF. In DNA form, the CDR3 reads TGTGCCAGCAGCCAACGACTAGCGGGAGGGGATGAGCAGTTCTTC. The full variable domain, completed using reference TRBV5-6 and TRBJ2-1, is DAGVTQSPTHLIKTRGQQVTLRCSPKSGHDTVSWYQQALGQGPQFIFQYYEEEERQRGNFPDRFSGHQFPNYSSELNVNALLLGDSALYLCASSQRLAGGDEQFFGPGTRLTVL.

Only one count was recorded for this clone. V gene TRBV6-6 combines with J gene TRBJ2-7; possibly TRBD2 for D (7 bases). The CDR3 is 16 residues long. Germline assignment: CDR1 MNHNY and CDR2 SVGAGI (reference sequence). V was clipped by 2 bases and J by 4 bases, with 18 bases between them. CDR3 bases: TGTGCCAGCAGTTACCCCCCCGGGGGGCCTTATTACGAGCAGTACTTC. It yields the protein CASSYPPGGPYYEQYF.

The chain joins TRBV5-1 to TRBJ1-3; D may be TRBD1 (5 bases). This CDR3 is built from 16 residues. V lost 0 bases and J 0 bases, leaving 10 bases between the germline ends. CDR1 is SGHRS and CDR2 is YFSETQ in the germline V gene. This CDR3 reads CASSLDDSSSGNTIYF. CDR3 DNA sequence: TGCGCCAGCAGCTTGGACGACAGTAGCTCTGGAAACACCATATATTTT.

The chain has TRBV6-6 and TRBJ2-7; possibly TRBD1 for D (5 bases). The ends were cut back, 2 bases at V and 4 bases at J, with 15 bases in the middle. The CDR3 extends over 15 amino acids. The germline V gene encodes CDR1 MNHNY and CDR2 SVGAGI (reference sequence). This CDR3 reads CASSYSDSPPYEQYF. Here the CDR3 DNA reads TGTGCCAGCAGTTACAGCGACAGCCCTCCTTACGAGCAGTACTTC.

This chain connects TRBV29-1 to TRBJ1-1; tentative D call: TRBD1 (5 bases). This CDR3 comprises 13 residues. CDR1 and CDR2 from the germline V gene are SQVTM and ANQGSEA. The germline V and J ends were trimmed by 3 bases and 2 bases, with 10 bases remaining between them. The CDR3 here is CSVDRQLNTEAFF. The CDR3, as DNA: TGCAGCGTTGATCGACAGTTAAACACTGAAGCTTTCTTT.

J is TRBJ2-2 and V is TRBV19; TRBD1 agrees at 9 bases. The CDR3 extends over 14 amino acids. J gave up 7 bases and V 8 bases, and 8 bases lay outside the gene matches. Germline values: CDR1 LNHDA, CDR2 SQIVND (reference sequence). CDR3 amino acids: CASGRQGGSGELFF. Written as DNA, the CDR3 is TGTGCCAGTGGAAGACAGGGGGGCAGCGGGGAGCTGTTTTTT.

The chain combines TRBV14 with TRBJ2-6; perhaps TRBD1 as D (5 bases). Between the trimmed V and J ends, which lost 0 bases and 0 bases, there was a span of 6 bases. From germline, CDR1 is SGHDN and CDR2 FVKESK. The CDR3 totals 16 residues. Here the CDR3 DNA reads TGTGCCAGCAGCCAAGATAGGGGCTCTGGGGCCAACGTCCTGACTTTC. This translates into CASSQDRGSGANVLTF.

Only one count was recorded for this clone. CDR3 sequence: CASSYSKRAEQGSRQKTQYF. The CDR3 DNA follows: TGTGCCAGCAGTTACTCGAAACGTGCTGAACAGGGGTCAAGGCAAAAGACCCAGTACTTC. This chain links TRBV6-7 with TRBJ2-5; TRBD1 aligns across 7 bases. TRBV6-7 is an open reading frame whose function is uncertain. The ends lost 0 bases at V and 6 bases at J; junction bases unmatched: 22. CDR3 length: 20 residues.

This clone was found a few times. DNA for the CDR3: TGTGCCAGCAGCGTAACGGGACAGCCGAATAATTCACCCCTCCACTTT. Encoded protein: CASSVTGQPNNSPLHF. The gene calls are TRBV9 and TRBJ1-6; 7 bases align to TRBD1. CDR1 is SGDLS, CDR2 YYNGEE, per germline. This CDR3 is 16 amino acids long. V trimming: 1 base; J trimming: 5 bases; junction bases outside the gene matches: 6.

This chain uses TRBV7-2 with TRBJ2-7; 10 bases are shared with TRBD1. The J segment lost 5 bases and the V segment lost 5 bases, leaving 9 bases of the junction unmatched. The CDR3 totals 15 residues. The germline V gene has CDR1 SGHTA and CDR2 FQGNSA. The CDR3 sequence: CASSAPGQGKHEQYF. CDR3 sequence (DNA): TGTGCCAGCAGCGCGCCGGGACAGGGGAAGCACGAGCAGTACTTC.

V gene TRBV2 combines with J gene TRBJ2-5; D may be TRBD1 or TRBD2 (6 bases each). The V gene lost 6 bases and the J gene lost 4 bases, with 15 bases spanning the gap. Per germline, CDR1 SNHLY and CDR2 FYNNEI. This CDR3 has 14 amino acids. CDR3 protein: CASSEQGGGETQYF. In DNA, the CDR3 is TGTGCCAGCAGCGAACAGGGAGGAGGAGAGACCCAGTACTTC.

The CDR3 is CASSDRKTSGYSYEQYF. DNA of the CDR3: TGCGCCAGCAGCGATAGAAAGACTAGCGGGTACTCCTACGAGCAGTACTTC. V usage is TRBV5-1 and J usage is TRBJ2-5; TRBD2 agrees at 10 bases. The DNA end favors TRBJ2-7, so the J call may be wrong. The CDR3 length is 17 residues. The V gene's germline CDR1 is SGHRS and CDR2 YFSETQ.

This chain uses TRBV5-4 with TRBJ2-1; D ambiguous. Per the germline V gene, CDR1 is SGHNT and CDR2 is YYREEE (reference sequence). Trimming pared 3 bases from V and 5 bases from J, leaving 6 bases between. The CDR3 sequence is 12 residues long. CDR3 amino acids: CASSSNDNEQFF. The CDR3 DNA reads as TGTGCCAGCAGCTCCAATGACAATGAGCAGTTCTTC.

The chain joins TRBV5-4 to TRBJ2-3; no reliable D call. V lost 0 bases to trimming and J lost 4 bases, with 9 bases between them. The CDR3 extends over 14 amino acids. Germline V gives CDR1 SGHNT, CDR2 YYREEE (reference sequence). In DNA, the CDR3 is TGTGCCAGCAGCTTGGTGAAAGCCCCAGATACGCAGTATTTT. Translation gives CASSLVKAPDTQYF. The full variable domain, in which reference TRBV5-4 and TRBJ2-3 provide the parts outside the CDR3, is ETGVTQSPTHLIKTRGQQVTLRCSSQSGHNTVSWYQQALGQGPQFIFQYYREEENGRGNFPPRFSGLQFPNYSSELNVNALELDDSALYLCASSLVKAPDTQYFGPGTRLTVL.

This chain links TRBV14 with TRBJ1-4; TRBD1 agrees at 8 bases. Germline CDR1 and CDR2: SGHDN and FVKESK. V was clipped by 0 bases and J by 8 bases; unmatched bases: 11. The CDR3 runs 17 residues. Here the CDR3 DNA reads TGTGCCAGCAGCCAAGATTCGATGGACAGGGAGGGGGAAAAACTGTTTTTT. It specifies CASSQDSMDREGEKLFF.

Comments on this clone: The sample has other DNA sequences that encode this CDR3 too. V gene TRBV29-1 combines with J gene TRBJ1-1; the D is unclear. The CDR3 runs to 13 residues. CDR1 and CDR2 (germline): SQVTM, ANQGSEA. V lost 2 bases, J lost 1 base, and 8 bases lay in between. In DNA, the CDR3 is TGCAGCGTTGAAACTGGAGCGAACACTGAAGCTTTCTTT. Amino acids: CSVETGANTEAFF. Variable domain in full (rest from reference TRBV29-1 and TRBJ1-1): SAVISQKPSRDICQRGTSLTIQCQVDSQVTMMFWYRQQPGQSLTLIATANQGSEATYESGFVIDKFPISRPNLTFSTLTVSNMSPEDSSIYLCSVETGANTEAFFGQGTRLTVV.

The chain is built from TRBV4-1 and TRBJ2-1; TRBD2 agrees at 9 bases. Per the germline V gene, CDR1 is MGHRA and CDR2 is YSYEKL. V gave up 0 bases and J gave up 7 bases; unmatched junction bases: 13. This CDR3 is 18 amino acids long. CDR3 loop: CASSQDLLERGDQNEQFF. CDR3 coding DNA: TGCGCCAGCAGCCAAGATCTTTTGGAGCGGGGGGACCAAAATGAGCAGTTCTTC.

The chain has TRBV5-1 and TRBJ2-3, with D possibly being TRBD2 (6 bases). V was clipped by 5 bases and J by 0 bases, with 22 bases between them. CDR1 and CDR2 from the germline V gene are SGHRS and YFSETQ. The CDR3 sequence is 18 residues long. The CDR3 sequence: CASSSAPGTFSSTDTQYF. The CDR3 nucleotides are TGCGCCAGCAGTTCCGCTCCCGGGACTTTCTCTAGCACAGATACGCAGTATTTT.

The rearrangement joins TRBV9 to TRBJ1-2; D is perhaps TRBD1 (5 bases). Germline values: CDR1 SGDLS, CDR2 YYNGEE. CDR3 length: 16 residues. Trimming removed 0 bases at V and 2 bases at J, with 14 bases between. This CDR3 is CASSVAKGPRNYGYTF. The CDR3 DNA sequence: TGTGCCAGCAGCGTAGCTAAGGGGCCCCGAAACTATGGCTACACCTTC. Complete variable domain (other parts from reference TRBV9 and TRBJ1-2): DSGVTQTPKHLITATGQRVTLRCSPRSGDLSVYWYQQSLDQGLQFLIQYYNGEERAKGNILERFSAQQFPDLHSELNLSSLELGDSALYFCASSVAKGPRNYGYTFGSGTRLTVV.

This chain links TRBV10-3 with TRBJ2-1; D is possibly TRBD1 (5 bases). Per the germline V gene, CDR1 is ENHRY and CDR2 is SYGVKD. Trimming shortened V by 5 bases and J by 6 bases, and 8 bases separated the two germline ends. This CDR3 contains 12 residues. CDR3 nucleotides: TGTGCCATCAGTCGTGGGGCCAATGAGCAGTTCTTC. Its translation: CAISRGANEQFF.